Listed below are T cell receptor beta chains from one sample, sequenced in a study of T cells after yellow fever vaccination. TCRdb reprocessed the 5' RACE reads via MiXCR and lists one record per CDR3 protein. The table lists under 550,000 distinct CDR3 sequences, roughly a fifth of them singletons. This specimen consisted of PBMCs, obtained more than 20 days after the first yellow fever vaccination. The receptors here all came from a man between 18 and 35 years old who received the YFV17D yellow fever vaccine. Both conserved end residues are part of each CDR3.

v_call	j_call	cdr3_aa
TRBV14	TRBJ2-1	CASSQDPRSGGTGGKVNEQFF
TRBV5-6	TRBJ2-5	CASSLVLEETQYF
TRBV7-6	TRBJ2-5	CASSPAGKKETQYF
TRBV27	TRBJ1-6	CASKTGTGPSYNSPLHF
TRBV20-1	TRBJ2-5	CSAIQGPETQYF
TRBV4-3	TRBJ2-1	CASSQDPRGGASGEQFF
TRBV3-1	TRBJ2-5	CASSQDVGPETQYF
TRBV6-2/TRBV6-3	TRBJ2-1	CASRRGGQRYNEQFF
TRBV20-1	TRBJ2-3	CSSPPTSGATDTQYF
TRBV9	TRBJ2-1	CASSGDAYNEQFF
TRBV7-3	TRBJ2-2	CASRPPGLAVAGELFF
TRBV6-1	TRBJ2-3	CASSESLFLGDTQYF
TRBV20-1	TRBJ1-5	CSASQGWSNQPQHF
TRBV7-3	TRBJ2-1	CASSSPGVGPNNEQFF
TRBV5-1	TRBJ2-2	CASSSIRDRGNTGELFF
TRBV7-8	TRBJ2-4	CASSLTHGQGENIQYF
TRBV2	TRBJ2-3	CASSVTGTSTDTQYF
TRBV7-9	TRBJ2-3	CASSVTGGKADTQYF
TRBV19	TRBJ2-3	CASSLSSGGAYSPDTQYF
TRBV20-1	TRBJ2-3	CSASEGQGEADTQYF
TRBV20-1	TRBJ2-5	CSPSRPGTGLGETQYF
TRBV27	TRBJ2-2	CASSSGIAGELFF
TRBV7-2	TRBJ2-3	CASSRSGYTDTQYF
TRBV12-3/TRBV12-4	TRBJ1-6	CASTLGVGNSPLHF
TRBV18	TRBJ2-2	CASSFNQGPNTGELFF
TRBV3-1	TRBJ2-4	CASSHPLGVANIQYF
TRBV18	TRBJ1-6	CASSPPNSDLNNSPLHF
TRBV5-4	TRBJ1-1	CASSLGPGMNTEAFF
TRBV19	TRBJ2-3	CASRESVGRTDTQYF
TRBV7-2	TRBJ1-1	CASRLRDTYSNTEAFF
TRBV20-1	TRBJ2-7	CSARKPGQETYEQYF
TRBV6-5	TRBJ2-5	CASSSSSGVETQYF
TRBV6-1	TRBJ1-2	CASRHPLREEGNYGYTF
TRBV24-1	TRBJ2-1	CATSTLFGEQFF
TRBV29-1	TRBJ1-1	CSGSGPTNTEAFF
TRBV18	TRBJ2-3	CASSVGQGAGSTDTQYF
TRBV7-3	TRBJ1-2	CASSLRPQGAPDGYTF
TRBV7-6	TRBJ2-5	CASSAWTSGGAKQETQYF
TRBV27	TRBJ1-2	CASRDSQFSYGYTF
TRBV30	TRBJ1-5	CAWSVQGTEPQHF
TRBV14	TRBJ2-2	CASSKRQAGGTGELFF
TRBV30	TRBJ1-5	CAWSGGERQPQHF
TRBV9	TRBJ2-3	CASSPTSGGVADTQYF
TRBV24-1	TRBJ1-2	CATSETGDSGYTF
TRBV29-1	TRBJ2-7	CSVESRGPYEQYF
TRBV10-1	TRBJ2-1	CASSAAGVYNEQFF
TRBV10-2	TRBJ2-3	CASSERWDTQYF
TRBV15	TRBJ2-2	CATSRLAGGPNTGELFF
TRBV12-3/TRBV12-4	TRBJ1-1	CASSSAINTEAFF
TRBV4-2	TRBJ2-5	CASSSRGQQETQYF
TRBV4-1	TRBJ2-7	CASSLRQGHEQYF
TRBV6-5	TRBJ2-2	CASSYSRRAANTGELFF
TRBV3-1	TRBJ1-1	CASSRSNRLDTEAFF
TRBV18	TRBJ2-5	CASSPPGTAQETQYF
TRBV14	TRBJ2-2	CASSQSLSVTLYTGELFF